This T cell receptor beta chain appears in the sequencing data of a study of OX40 agonist ivuxolimab in advanced cancers. The CDR3 sequence is 16 residues long. V shed 3 bases, J shed 2 bases, and the junction held 4 bases outside the gene matches. TCRdb keeps only in-frame clones here, not all; method: immunoSEQ multiplex PCR. Of more than 55,000 clones detected, approximately 79% appear once; the ten largest clones hold approximately 10%. The origin of this receptor is an adult with an advanced solid tumor such as melanoma, head and neck, liver or kidney cancer. The gene calls are TRBV23-1 and TRBJ2-2, with 9 positions matching TRBD2. TRBV23-1 belongs to the ORF category, with a function that is uncertain. Sample: CD4+ or CD8+ T cells sorted from blood, taken in a trial of the OX40 agonist ivuxolimab. CDR3 sequence reads: CASSHGLAPNTGELFF. The DNA for the CDR3 is TGCGCCAGCAGTCACGGACTAGCGCCAAACACCGGGGAGCTGTTTTTT.